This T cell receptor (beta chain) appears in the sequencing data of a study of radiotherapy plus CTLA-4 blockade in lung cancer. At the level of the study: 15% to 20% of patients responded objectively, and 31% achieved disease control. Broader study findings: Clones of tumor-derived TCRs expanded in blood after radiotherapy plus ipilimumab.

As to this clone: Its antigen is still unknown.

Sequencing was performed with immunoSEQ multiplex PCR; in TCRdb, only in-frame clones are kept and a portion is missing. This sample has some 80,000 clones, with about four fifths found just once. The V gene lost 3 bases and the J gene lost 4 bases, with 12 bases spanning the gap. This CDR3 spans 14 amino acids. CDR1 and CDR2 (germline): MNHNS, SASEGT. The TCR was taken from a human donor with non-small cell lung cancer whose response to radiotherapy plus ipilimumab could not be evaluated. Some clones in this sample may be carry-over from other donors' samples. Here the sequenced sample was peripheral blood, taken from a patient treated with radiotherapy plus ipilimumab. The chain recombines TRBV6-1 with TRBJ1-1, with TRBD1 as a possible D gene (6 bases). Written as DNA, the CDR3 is TGTGCCAGCAGTGACACAGGGAGGGGCACTGAAGCTTTCTTT. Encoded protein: CASSDTGRGTEAFF.